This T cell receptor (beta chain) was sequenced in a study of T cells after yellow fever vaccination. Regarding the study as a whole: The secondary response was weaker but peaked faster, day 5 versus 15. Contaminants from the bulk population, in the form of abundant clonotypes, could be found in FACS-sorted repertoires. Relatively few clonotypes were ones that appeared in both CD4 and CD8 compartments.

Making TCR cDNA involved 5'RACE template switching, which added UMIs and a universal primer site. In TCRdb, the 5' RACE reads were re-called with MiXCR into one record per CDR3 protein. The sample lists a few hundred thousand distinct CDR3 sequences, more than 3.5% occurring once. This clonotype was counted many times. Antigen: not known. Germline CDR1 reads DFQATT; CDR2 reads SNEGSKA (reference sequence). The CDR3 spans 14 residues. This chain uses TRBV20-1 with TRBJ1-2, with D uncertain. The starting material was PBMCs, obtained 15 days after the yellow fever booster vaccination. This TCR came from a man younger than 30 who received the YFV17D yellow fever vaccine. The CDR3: CSASPPYGELGYTF. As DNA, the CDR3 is TGCAGCGCTTCCCCCCCCTATGGCGAATTGGGCTACACCTTC.